The TCR beta chain under discussion was sequenced for a study of control samples from healthy donors and cancer patients. Assay: immunoSEQ multiplex PCR; the TCRdb copy retains only in-frame clones and omits some. This table has 90,000 to 150,000 clones, around 87% appearing once. The sequence derives from a man aged 25-45 years in good health. Source material: blood.

The CDR3 region has the DNA TGCAGCGTTGAAGTCCCTAATGAAAAACTGTTTTTT. Translated: CSVEVPNEKLFF. This chain uses TRBV29-1 with TRBJ1-4; D is unresolved. V dropped 1 base and J dropped 3 bases, with 3 bases sitting between them. The germline CDR1 and CDR2 sequences are SQVTM and ANQGSEA. This CDR3 comprises 12 residues.